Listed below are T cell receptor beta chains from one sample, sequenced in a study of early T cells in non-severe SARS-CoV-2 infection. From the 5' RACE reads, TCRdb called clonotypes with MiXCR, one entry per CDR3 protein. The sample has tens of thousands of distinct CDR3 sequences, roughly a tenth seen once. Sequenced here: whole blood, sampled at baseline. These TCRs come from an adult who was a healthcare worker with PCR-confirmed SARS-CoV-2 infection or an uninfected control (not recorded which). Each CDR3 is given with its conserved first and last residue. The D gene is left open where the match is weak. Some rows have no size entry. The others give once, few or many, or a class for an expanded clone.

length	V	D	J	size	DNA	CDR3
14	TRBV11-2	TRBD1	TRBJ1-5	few	TGTGCCAGCAGCTCTTCGACAGGGGATCAGCCCCAGCATTTT	CASSSSTGDQPQHF
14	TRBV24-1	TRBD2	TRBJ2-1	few	TGTGCCACCCCTGGGGGGGGAACCTACAATGAGCAGTTCTTC	CATPGGGTYNEQFF
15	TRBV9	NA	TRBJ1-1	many	TGTGCCAGCAGCGTAGCATCAGGACGGGGGCAGGAAGCTTTCTTT	CASSVASGRGQEAFF
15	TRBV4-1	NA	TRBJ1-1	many	TGCGCCAGCAGCCAAGTAGCCCGACTGAAGTATGAAGCTTTCTTT	CASSQVARLKYEAFF
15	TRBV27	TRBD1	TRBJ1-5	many	TGTGCCAGCAGTCAGACAGGGGGCTATCGTCAGCCCCAGCATTTT	CASSQTGGYRQPQHF
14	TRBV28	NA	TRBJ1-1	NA	TGTGCCAGCAGCTGGGGTTGGAGTTCCCCTGAAGCTTTCTTT	CASSWGWSSPEAFF
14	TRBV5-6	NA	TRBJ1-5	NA	TGTGCCAGCAGCTTGGTGGGCCAGGATCAGCCCCAGCATTTT	CASSLVGQDQPQHF
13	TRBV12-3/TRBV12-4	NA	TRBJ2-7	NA	TGTGCCAGCAGTTTCGGGACGGGGTACGAGCAGTACTTC	CASSFGTGYEQYF
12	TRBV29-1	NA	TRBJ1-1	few	TGCAGCACCCACACACCGAACACTGAAGCTTTCTTT	CSTHTPNTEAFF
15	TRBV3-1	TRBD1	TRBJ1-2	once	TGTGTCAGCAGCCAATTGGACAGGGCCAACTATGGCTACACCTTC	CVSSQLDRANYGYTF
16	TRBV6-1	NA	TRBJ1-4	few	TGTGCCAGCAGTGAAGGAAGGGGACGCGATCGTGAAAAACTGTTTTTT	CASSEGRGRDREKLFF
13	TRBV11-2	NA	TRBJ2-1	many	TGTGCCAGCAGCTTAAGCTCCTACAATGAGCAGTTCTTC	CASSLSSYNEQFF
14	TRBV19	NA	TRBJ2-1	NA	TGTGCCAGTAAGGGGCGCAGCTCCTACAATGAGCAGTTCTTC	CASKGRSSYNEQFF
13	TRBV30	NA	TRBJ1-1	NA	TGTGCCTGGAACCGGGATCCCAACACTGAAGCTTTCTTT	CAWNRDPNTEAFF
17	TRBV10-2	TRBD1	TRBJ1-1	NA	TGCGCCAGCAGTGATATAGGGCTACAGGGGAGGGACACTGAAGCTTTCTTT	CASSDIGLQGRDTEAFF
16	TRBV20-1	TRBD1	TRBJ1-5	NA	TGCAGTGCTAGCGGACAGGGCCCAAAGGGCAATCAGCCCCAGCATTTT	CSASGQGPKGNQPQHF
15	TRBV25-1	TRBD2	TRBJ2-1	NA	TGTGCCAGCAGTGATAGTAGCGGGCGCTACAATGAGCAGTTCTTC	CASSDSSGRYNEQFF
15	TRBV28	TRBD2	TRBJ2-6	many	TGTGCCAGCAGTCCACTAGCGGGAGATGCCAACGTCCTGACTTTC	CASSPLAGDANVLTF
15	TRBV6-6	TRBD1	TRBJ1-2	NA	TGTGCCAGCAGTTACGCGGACAGGGGTAACTATGGCTACACCTTC	CASSYADRGNYGYTF
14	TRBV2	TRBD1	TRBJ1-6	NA	TGTGCCAGCAACCGACAGGGTAGAAATTCACCCCTCCACTTT	CASNRQGRNSPLHF
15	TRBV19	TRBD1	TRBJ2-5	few	TGTGCCAGTAGTATCGGGGACAGGGATCAAGAGACCCAGTACTTC	CASSIGDRDQETQYF
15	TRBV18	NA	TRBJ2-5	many	TGTGCCAGCTCACAAAGTATTCGCGGTCGGGAGACCCAGTACTTC	CASSQSIRGRETQYF
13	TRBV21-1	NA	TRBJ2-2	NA	TGTGCCAGCAGCAAGGGAAGATCCGGGGAGCTGTTTTTT	CASSKGRSGELFF
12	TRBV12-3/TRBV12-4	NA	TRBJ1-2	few	TGTGCCAGCAGTTTAGTGACCTATGGCTACACCTTC	CASSLVTYGYTF
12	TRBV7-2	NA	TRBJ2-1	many	TGTGCCAGCAGCCGCAGTAACAATGAGCAGTTCTTC	CASSRSNNEQFF
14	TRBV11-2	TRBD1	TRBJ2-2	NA	TGTGCCAGCAGCTCAGGACAGGGGGCCGGGGAGCTGTTTTTT	CASSSGQGAGELFF
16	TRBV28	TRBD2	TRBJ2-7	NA	TGTGCCAGCAGTGTAGGAGGACTAGCATCCTTCGGTGAGCAGCACTTC	CASSVGGLASFGEQHF
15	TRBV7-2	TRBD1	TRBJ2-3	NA	TGTGCCAGCAGCTCGGGACAGGGGGTCACAGATACGCAGTATTTT	CASSSGQGVTDTQYF
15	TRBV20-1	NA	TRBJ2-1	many	TGCAGTGCTAGAGCTAGGCCAATTTCATTTAATGAGCAGTTCTTC	CSARARPISFNEQFF
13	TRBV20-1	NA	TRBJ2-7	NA	TGCAGTGCTAGCTTGGTTAGAGGTGGCGAGCAGTACTTC	CSASLVRGGEQYF
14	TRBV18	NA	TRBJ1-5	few	TGTGCCAGCTCACCGGGTAGGGGAGAGGAGCCCCAGCATTTT	CASSPGRGEEPQHF
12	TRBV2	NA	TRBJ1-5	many	TGTGCCAGCAGTGACATTCCTCAGCCCCAGCATTTT	CASSDIPQPQHF